This is a list of T cell receptor beta chains from one sample in a study of cytomegalovirus exposure and HLA in healthy donors. Some clones are missing from TCRdb's copy, which holds only in-frame ones; the method was immunoSEQ multiplex PCR. The table counts about 72,000 clones; 12% to 15% lies in the top ten. The sequenced material came from PBMCs. The receptor source for this set is a man aged 45 to 65 in good health and CMV-seropositive. CDR3s include the opening cysteine and the closing phenylalanine or tryptophan. The order of the fields is D gene, J gene, V gene, CDR3 DNA, CDR3 protein. A D gene is named only where the DNA matches it firmly.

d_gene: TRBD1; j_gene: TRBJ1-2; v_gene: TRBV27; CDR3nt: TGTGCCAGCAGTTTTGGGACAGGACTGGGGTATGGCTACACCTTC; CDR3aa: CASSFGTGLGYGYTF
d_gene: NA; j_gene: TRBJ2-5; v_gene: TRBV19; CDR3nt: TGTGCCAGTAGTAGGGGTTTTGGAGCAACCGGGGGGACCCAGTACTTC; CDR3aa: CASSRGFGATGGTQYF
d_gene: NA; j_gene: TRBJ2-3; v_gene: TRBV2; CDR3nt: TGTGCCAGCACCACGCGGGATACGCAGTATTTT; CDR3aa: CASTTRDTQYF
d_gene: TRBD2; j_gene: TRBJ2-1; v_gene: TRBV2; CDR3nt: TGTGCCAGCAGTGGGGTAGCGGGGAAGTACAATGAGCAGTTCTTC; CDR3aa: CASSGVAGKYNEQFF
d_gene: NA; j_gene: TRBJ2-5; v_gene: TRBV6-5; CDR3nt: TGTGCCAGCTCACCCTCGGAAGAGACCCAGTACTTC; CDR3aa: CASSPSEETQYF
d_gene: NA; j_gene: TRBJ2-5; v_gene: TRBV4-1; CDR3nt: TGCGCCAGCAGCCAAGAGGGACTGCTCCAGGAGACCCAGTACTTC; CDR3aa: CASSQEGLLQETQYF
d_gene: NA; j_gene: TRBJ2-2; v_gene: TRBV2; CDR3nt: TGTGCCAGCAGTGAATGGGGGCAGAGGACCGGGGAGCTGTTTTTT; CDR3aa: CASSEWGQRTGELFF
d_gene: NA; j_gene: TRBJ2-1; v_gene: TRBV19; CDR3nt: TGTGCCAGTAGTATCTTGCGCGACAGAGCAACTGGCGCGCAGTTCTTC; CDR3aa: CASSILRDRATGAQFF
d_gene: TRBD2; j_gene: TRBJ2-1; v_gene: TRBV18; CDR3nt: TGTGCCAGCTCACCAACGGGACTAGCGGGGGGCGAGTTCTTC; CDR3aa: CASSPTGLAGGEFF
d_gene: TRBD1; j_gene: TRBJ2-1; v_gene: TRBV13; CDR3nt: TGTGCCAGCAGCTTAGGCAACAGGGGCAATGAGCAGTTCTTC; CDR3aa: CASSLGNRGNEQFF
d_gene: NA; j_gene: TRBJ1-5; v_gene: TRBV27; CDR3nt: TGTGCCAGCAGCAGGGCTGCTGAGGAGCCCCAGCATTTT; CDR3aa: CASSRAAEEPQHF
d_gene: NA; j_gene: TRBJ2-1; v_gene: TRBV7-9; CDR3nt: TGTGCCAGCACCCCAGGGGTTACGTCCTACAATGAGCAGTTCTTC; CDR3aa: CASTPGVTSYNEQFF
d_gene: NA; j_gene: TRBJ2-7; v_gene: TRBV9; CDR3nt: TGTGCCAGCAGCGTGGAGGGCATAGGCGAGCAGTACTTC; CDR3aa: CASSVEGIGEQYF
d_gene: TRBD2; j_gene: TRBJ2-2; v_gene: TRBV2; CDR3nt: TGTGCCAGCAGTGGGGGACTAGCGGGAACCGGGGAGCTGTTTTTT; CDR3aa: CASSGGLAGTGELFF
d_gene: NA; j_gene: TRBJ2-3; v_gene: TRBV5-1; CDR3nt: TGCGCCAGCAGCGAGGGTGGGACAGATACGCAGTATTTT; CDR3aa: CASSEGGTDTQYF
d_gene: NA; j_gene: TRBJ2-3; v_gene: TRBV9; CDR3nt: TGTGCCAGCAGCCTTCGGAGGGGGGGCGAGGAAGATACGCAGTATTTT; CDR3aa: CASSLRRGGEEDTQYF
d_gene: TRBD1; j_gene: TRBJ1-1; v_gene: TRBV7-9; CDR3nt: TGTGCCAGCAGCCGCCCCCTCGACAGGGTCTCGAACACTGAAGCTTTCTTT; CDR3aa: CASSRPLDRVSNTEAFF
d_gene: NA; j_gene: TRBJ1-1; v_gene: TRBV7-3; CDR3nt: TGTGCCAGCAGCTCAACCGGGGGTGAAGCTTTCTTT; CDR3aa: CASSSTGGEAFF
d_gene: TRBD1; j_gene: TRBJ2-1; v_gene: TRBV19; CDR3nt: TGTGCCAGTAGTCAGTCCGGGACAGGGGTAGGTGAGCAGTTCTTC; CDR3aa: CASSQSGTGVGEQFF
d_gene: NA; j_gene: TRBJ1-4; v_gene: TRBV11-2; CDR3nt: TGTGCCAGCACCAAGCCGGGAGGAACCGAAAAACTGTTTTTT; CDR3aa: CASTKPGGTEKLFF
d_gene: NA; j_gene: TRBJ1-2; v_gene: TRBV6-1; CDR3nt: TGTGCCAGCAGTGAACCGGCAGGAAACTATGGCTACACCTTC; CDR3aa: CASSEPAGNYGYTF
d_gene: NA; j_gene: TRBJ1-1; v_gene: TRBV5-1; CDR3nt: TGCGCCAGCAGCTTGGAGGCGACAGCACTATATGAAGCTTTCTTT; CDR3aa: CASSLEATALYEAFF
d_gene: NA; j_gene: TRBJ2-3; v_gene: TRBV19; CDR3nt: TGTGCCAGTAGTATACCCAGGGGAGAAGGAGATACGCAGTATTTT; CDR3aa: CASSIPRGEGDTQYF
d_gene: NA; j_gene: TRBJ2-2; v_gene: TRBV9; CDR3nt: TGTGCCAGCAGCGTAGGACTCTTTAACACCGGGGAGCTGTTTTTT; CDR3aa: CASSVGLFNTGELFF
d_gene: NA; j_gene: TRBJ1-4; v_gene: TRBV5-6; CDR3nt: TGTGCCAGCAGCTTCCGGGACTCTAATGAAAAACTGTTTTTT; CDR3aa: CASSFRDSNEKLFF
d_gene: TRBD1; j_gene: TRBJ1-2; v_gene: TRBV11-2; CDR3nt: TGTGCCAGCAGCTCTAACAGGGGGCGCCGGCAAGGCTACACCTTC; CDR3aa: CASSSNRGRRQGYTF
d_gene: TRBD2; j_gene: TRBJ2-1; v_gene: TRBV5-1; CDR3nt: TGCGCCAGCAGGCCTCGGGGAGGGACCTACAATGAGCAGTTCTTC; CDR3aa: CASRPRGGTYNEQFF
d_gene: TRBD1; j_gene: TRBJ1-5; v_gene: TRBV7-2; CDR3nt: TGTGCCAGCAGCTTAGGACAGGGAGAAAATCAGCCCCAGCATTTT; CDR3aa: CASSLGQGENQPQHF
d_gene: NA; j_gene: TRBJ1-5; v_gene: TRBV5-1; CDR3nt: TGCGCCAGCAGCTTGGCTGGAGGACAGCCCCAGCATTTT; CDR3aa: CASSLAGGQPQHF
d_gene: NA; j_gene: TRBJ2-5; v_gene: TRBV5-1; CDR3nt: TGCGCCAGCAGCCCCACGGGGTCCCAAGAGACCCAGTACTTC; CDR3aa: CASSPTGSQETQYF
d_gene: TRBD1; j_gene: TRBJ2-7; v_gene: TRBV7-8; CDR3nt: TGTGCCAGCAGCACCGGGACAGACGAGCAGTACTTC; CDR3aa: CASSTGTDEQYF
d_gene: NA; j_gene: TRBJ2-7; v_gene: TRBV7-8; CDR3nt: TGTGCCAGCAGCCCCAGGGGTTCCAACGAGCAGTACTTC; CDR3aa: CASSPRGSNEQYF
d_gene: NA; j_gene: TRBJ2-5; v_gene: TRBV6-5; CDR3nt: TGTGCCAGCAGTTACTCCCCATGGACAGAACAAGAGACCCAGTACTTC; CDR3aa: CASSYSPWTEQETQYF
d_gene: NA; j_gene: TRBJ2-3; v_gene: TRBV10-2; CDR3nt: TGCGCCAGCAGTGACGCGAGTCTGTGGGATACGCAGTATTTT; CDR3aa: CASSDASLWDTQYF
d_gene: TRBD1; j_gene: TRBJ1-2; v_gene: TRBV7-9; CDR3nt: TGTGCCAGCAGCCCCACAGGGGGTGGCTACACCTTC; CDR3aa: CASSPTGGGYTF
d_gene: NA; j_gene: TRBJ1-1; v_gene: TRBV5-1; CDR3nt: TGCGCCAGCAGCTTGGCAGGGGAGAGCACTGAAGCTTTCTTT; CDR3aa: CASSLAGESTEAFF
d_gene: NA; j_gene: TRBJ2-5; v_gene: TRBV5-1; CDR3nt: TGCGCCAGCAGCCCCAGCCGAAGGGGGCAAGAGACCCAGTACTTC; CDR3aa: CASSPSRRGQETQYF
d_gene: NA; j_gene: TRBJ1-1; v_gene: TRBV6-5; CDR3nt: TGTGCCAGCAGTTATGACAGGAGCACTGAAGCTTTCTTT; CDR3aa: CASSYDRSTEAFF
d_gene: NA; j_gene: TRBJ2-1; v_gene: TRBV4-1; CDR3nt: TGCGCCAGCAGCCCGGGCAGGGCCATCTCCTACAATGAGCAGTTCTTC; CDR3aa: CASSPGRAISYNEQFF
d_gene: NA; j_gene: TRBJ1-2; v_gene: TRBV18; CDR3nt: TGTGCCAGCTCACCGGACAATAACAGGGCCGGTGGCTACACCTTC; CDR3aa: CASSPDNNRAGGYTF
d_gene: NA; j_gene: TRBJ2-6; v_gene: TRBV9; CDR3nt: TGTGCCAGCAGCCTAAGCTCTGGGGCCAACGTCCTGACTTTC; CDR3aa: CASSLSSGANVLTF
d_gene: NA; j_gene: TRBJ1-1; v_gene: TRBV5-4; CDR3nt: TGTGCCAGCAGCTTGGAGGCCGCGAGGAACCCTGAAGCTTTCTTT; CDR3aa: CASSLEAARNPEAFF